This T cell receptor (beta chain) was sequenced for a study of T cell repertoires in cytomegalovirus infection. Background on the study: CMV infection plus the matching HLA type was flagged by public TCR beta signatures. General observations from the study: HLA-C-restricted CMV-specific TCR beta clonotypes were dominant in the ex vivo response. Cumulated frequencies of public TCR beta families served to identify carriers of CMV plus the relevant HLA.

Of note for this clonotype: Its antigen is not identified. Just one base apart from a much larger clone, this may be a read error. The CDR3 ends on some other residue instead of the conserved phenylalanine or tryptophan, so this is likely a read error.

Germline loops: CDR1 SGHTA, CDR2 FQGNSA. The V segment lost 2 bases and the J segment 8 bases; nucleotides outside the gene matches: 8. The CDR3 is made up of 15 amino acids. Each CDR3 protein is one row after TCRdb ran MiXCR on the reads. The profile shows about 770,000 distinct CDR3 sequences, around 29% of them singletons. The TCR sequence derives from a human donor in good health (CMV status not recorded). Some clones in this sample may be carry-over from other donors' samples. The input for sequencing was cultured CD8+ T cells from PBMCs, taken from culture after CMV antigen stimulation. The chain joins TRBV7-2 to TRBJ2-1, with 8 bases lining up with TRBD2. CDR3 amino acids: CASSLNSGGYDEQFL. In DNA form, the CDR3 reads TGTGCCAGCAGCTTAAATTCGGGGGGGTACGATGAGCAGTTCCTC.